Each of the 15 T cell receptor beta chains below was sequenced from the same sample in a study of tumor and adjacent non-tumor tissue in lung cancer. A modified ARM-PCR protocol with three rounds of nested PCR amplified TCRbeta. TCRdb re-called the multiplex PCR reads through MiXCR, storing one row per CDR3 protein. The sample shows about 110,000 distinct CDR3 sequences, about 61% of them seen only once. No cell sorting was done before RNA was extracted from the tissue. Distant lung tissue was collected more than 3 cm away from the tumor edge. Sequenced input: distant non-tumor lung tissue. Receptors were obtained from a man aged 55 to 70 with non-small cell lung cancer.

This clonotype was seen just once. The gene calls are TRBV6-5 and TRBJ2-1; D tentatively fits TRBD1 or TRBD2 (5 bases each). The germline gives CDR1 MNHEY, CDR2 SVGAGI. This CDR3 has 13 amino acids. Trimming cost V 9 bases and J 5 bases, with 14 bases left between them. In DNA, the CDR3 is TGTGCCAGTCTGGACACGGGGCACAATGAGCAGTTCTTC. Residues: CASLDTGHNEQFF.

Of note for this clonotype: A much larger clone lies one base from this, so it may be a read error. V usage is TRBV28 and J usage is TRBJ1-3; D may be TRBD1 (6 bases). Germline-derived CDR1 and CDR2 are MDHEN and SYDVKM. The CDR3 loop spans 13 amino acids. The CDR3 region is CANSLGHRNTIYF. In DNA, the CDR3 is TGTGCCAACAGTTTGGGACACCGAAACACCATATATTTT.

This clonotype was observed a few times. This may arise from a read error, as a much more abundant clone is one base away. The V and J genes are TRBV6-5 and TRBJ2-7; perhaps TRBD1 as D (5 bases). The CDR3 runs to 12 residues. V lost 6 bases and J lost 4, with 10 bases in between. Germline V gene lookup returns CDR1 MNHEY and CDR2 SVGAGI. CDR3 amino acids: CASSQTVYEQYF. As DNA, the CDR3 is TGTGCCAGCAGCCAGACAGTGTACGAGCAGTACTTC.

Comment on this clonotype: Because the CDR3 is missing its conserved closing phenylalanine or tryptophan, this is likely a read error. The V call is TRBV14, the J call TRBJ2-1; D is ambiguous. Germline CDR1 reads SGHDN; CDR2 reads FVKESK. This CDR3 is built from 13 residues. The chain's CDR3 is CVSSSNLNNEQFI. Here the CDR3 DNA reads TGCGTCAGTAGCTCAAACTTAAACAATGAGCAGTTCATC.

For this clonotype: A single base separates this from a much larger clone, so it may be a read error. CDR3 sequence: CASIYSQGPSEAFF. In nucleotides, the CDR3 is TGTGCCAGCATTTACTCACAGGGACCGTCTGAAGCTTTCTTT. This sequence joins TRBV6-2 or TRBV6-3 and TRBJ1-1, with D perhaps TRBD1 (6 bases). This CDR3 has 14 residues. Germline V CDR1 and CDR2: MNHEY, SVGEGT.

Of note for this clonotype: One end of the junction does not line up with germline, which may come from a read error. The chain couples TRBV10-1 to TRBJ2-1, with 10 positions matching TRBD2. The germline V gene has CDR1 WNHNN and CDR2 SYGVQD (reference sequence). CDR3 length: 16 amino acids. CDR3 residues: CAIQGLAESSYNEQFF. The CDR3 DNA follows: TGCGCCATCCAAGGACTAGCGGAGAGCTCCTACAACGAGCAGTTCTTC.

The rearrangement uses TRBV29-1 and TRBJ1-2; no clear D. The germline V and J ends were trimmed by 4 bases and 0 bases, with 3 bases remaining between them. Germline V gives CDR1 SQVTM, CDR2 ANQGSEA. The CDR3 is 11 amino acids. DNA for the CDR3: TGCAGCGTTGCGACTAACTATGGCTACACCTTC. Amino acid sequence: CSVATNYGYTF.

As for this clonotype: One end of the junction is discordant with germline, which a read error may explain. This rearrangement joins TRBV6-1 to TRBJ2-2, with TRBD2 as a possible D gene (5 bases). This CDR3 has 16 amino acids. Germline CDR1 and CDR2: MNHNS and SASEGT. The CDR3 reads CASSDAARTNTGELFF. CDR3 in DNA: TGTGCCAGCAGTGACGCTGCCAGAACGAACACCGGGGAGCTATTTTTT.

Notes on this clonotype: One end of the junction fails to match germline, which may point to a read error. This CDR3 reads CARSRDATFRDQPQHF. The CDR3 coding sequence is TGTGCCAGGAGCCGCGACGCCACTTTCAGGGATCAGCCCCAACATTTT. The V call is TRBV6-2 or TRBV6-3, the J call TRBJ1-5; a possible D gene is TRBD1 (5 bases). This CDR3 region has 16 residues. Germline V gene lookup returns CDR1 MNHEY and CDR2 SVGEGT.

As regards this clonotype: It may be a read error: a sequence one base away is much more abundant. The chain carries TRBV6-1 and TRBJ1-1; 7 bases are shared with TRBD1. Germline trimming cut 8 bases from V and 1 base from J; bases unmatched to any gene: 10. There are 15 residues in the CDR3. CDR1 and CDR2 from the germline V gene are MNHNS and SASEGT. CDR3 sequence: CASSLRGTENTEAFF. CDR3 DNA: TGTGCCAGCTCACTCAGGGGGACAGAGAACACTGAAGCTTTCTTT.

The V gene is TRBV11-2, the J gene TRBJ2-1; a possible D gene is TRBD2 (6 bases). Looked up from germline, CDR1 is SGHAT and CDR2 is FQNNGV. The CDR3 is 17 amino acids. V was cut by 3 bases and J by 10 bases, with 25 bases left in between. CDR3 loop: CASSLVRELPYRWEQFF. DNA for the CDR3: TGTGCCAGCAGCTTGGTGCGGGAACTGCCTTACCGATGGGAGCAGTTCTTC.

A word on this clonotype: This CDR3 is missing its conserved last phenylalanine or tryptophan, likely due to a read error. The V and J genes are TRBV29-1 and TRBJ2-7, with D perhaps matching TRBD2 (6 bases). Germline-derived CDR1 and CDR2 are SQVTM and ANQGSEA. The CDR3 consists of 13 residues. Trimming removed 4 bases at V and 8 bases at J, with 18 bases between. CDR3 protein: CSVGQVGGYKQYL. The CDR3 coding sequence is TGCAGCGTTGGGCAAGTTGGAGGGTACAAGCAGTACTTA.

Remarks on this clonotype: This could be a read error, since a much larger clone is one nucleotide away. The rearrangement uses TRBV12-3 or TRBV12-4 and TRBJ1-1; D gene unclear. The CDR3 runs to 11 residues. V was cut by 8 bases and J by 10 bases, with 14 bases left in between. CDR3 in DNA: TGTGCCAGCGGAGAGGGAGGGCCAGCTTTCTTT. This encodes CASGEGGPAFF.

This clonotype occurred a few times. The germline gene is not matched at one end of the junction; a read error may be the cause. This chain connects TRBV7-9 to TRBJ2-1; 9 bases map to TRBD2. This CDR3 region has 15 residues. Germline CDR1 is SEHNR and CDR2 is FQNEAQ (reference sequence). The CDR3 reads CASSPLAGSCNEQFF. DNA of the CDR3: TGTGCCAGCAGCCCCCTAGCGGGATCCTGCAATGAGCAGTTCTTC.

This clonotype is categorized as medium-sized. The gene calls are TRBV11-3 and TRBJ2-3, with 7 nucleotides matching TRBD2. V gave up 1 base and J gave up 7 bases; unmatched junction bases: 5. This CDR3 is built from 14 residues. Germline CDR1 and CDR2: SGHNT and YENEEA. The CDR3 region has the DNA TGTGCCAGCAGCTTAGGGCTAGCGGCCCATACGCAGTATTTT. Translating gives CASSLGLAAHTQYF. Filled out from reference TRBV11-3 and TRBJ2-3, the complete variable domain reads EAGVVQSPRYKIIEKKQPVAFWCNPISGHNTLYWYLQNLGQGPELLIRYENEEAVDDSQLPKDRFSAERLKGVDSTLKIQPAELGDSAVYLCASSLGLAAHTQYFGPGTRLTVL.